The rows below give T cell receptor beta chains drawn from one sample of a study of a mutant IDH1 vaccine in newly diagnosed glioma. Data came from immunoSEQ multiplex PCR; TCRdb stores just in-frame clones and leaves some out. This sample has over 45,000 clones, with 75% to 95% found just once. Sequencing was performed on PBMCs, taken from a glioma patient treated with radiotherapy, temozolomide or both. The source is a man aged 45 to 65 with glioma. The CDR3 runs from the conserved cysteine through the conserved F or W. Each record gives: V gene, J gene, clone size, D gene, CDR3 DNA, CDR3 protein. A D gene is named only where the DNA matches it firmly. The size field is filled for only some rows; it gives once, few, many or a size class.

TRBV7-9	TRBJ2-1	.	TRBD1	TGTGCCAGCAGACCCCTGGAAGGCGGGGGGACAGGGGCGTGGAATGAGCAGTTCTTC	CASRPLEGGGTGAWNEQFF
TRBV6-1	TRBJ2-5	few	.	TGTGCCAGCAGTGAAGGGCCGGGATCTCTGCGTATAGAGACCCAGTACTTC	CASSEGPGSLRIETQYF
TRBV27	TRBJ2-3	.	.	TGTGCCAGCACCCCTGTCGCACAGCGACGGACCACAGATACGCAGTATTTT	CASTPVAQRRTTDTQYF
TRBV30	TRBJ1-5	.	.	TGTGCCTGGAGCGTGAGGGGCAATCAGCCCCAGCATTTT	CAWSVRGNQPQHF
TRBV2	TRBJ2-3	.	.	TGTGCCAGCAGCTTAGGACGACCAGATACGCAGTATTTT	CASSLGRPDTQYF
TRBV6-6	TRBJ2-2	once	.	TGTGCCAGCAGGTCGACAGGGACCGGGGGCACCGGGGAGCTGTTTTTT	CASRSTGTGGTGELFF
TRBV28	TRBJ2-7	.	TRBD2	TGTGCCAGCAGCAGGACGGGAGGTATCGTCGAGCAGTACTTC	CASSRTGGIVEQYF
TRBV28	TRBJ1-1	.	TRBD1	TGTGCCAGCAGATACGGACAGGGGGACCTTCGGGAAGCTTTCTTT	CASRYGQGDLREAFF
TRBV30	TRBJ1-2	.	TRBD1	TGTGCCTGGAGTGGGGGACAGGGGATTACGGATGGCTACACCTTC	CAWSGGQGITDGYTF
TRBV6-5	TRBJ1-4	.	.	TGTGCCAGCAGTTCCCACTCCGAAAATGAAAAACTGTTTTTT	CASSSHSENEKLFF
TRBV10-3	TRBJ2-1	few	TRBD2	TGTGCCATCAGTGACCCAAACCCCGAGCGGGGGGTTTCAAATGAGCAGTTCTTC	CAISDPNPERGVSNEQFF
TRBV6-5	TRBJ2-7	once	TRBD1	TGTGCCAGCAGGGGACCGGGACAGGGGATTTACGAGCAGTACTTC	CASRGPGQGIYEQYF
TRBV10-1	TRBJ1-1	.	.	TGCGCCGGTCCGCAGGGGACGCTTCCGAACACTGAAGCTTTCTTT	CAGPQGTLPNTEAFF
TRBV7-9	TRBJ2-7	.	TRBD1	TGTGCCAGCAGCTCGGACAGGGGGGTCCACGAGCAGTACTTC	CASSSDRGVHEQYF
TRBV19	TRBJ1-6	.	TRBD1	TGTGCCAGTAGTATACAGGGGGGTCTGGGATCACCCCTCCACTTT	CASSIQGGLGSPLHF
TRBV7-2	TRBJ2-6	.	.	TGTGCCAGCAGCTTACCGGGGGCCTCTGGGGCCAACGTCCTGACTTTC	CASSLPGASGANVLTF
TRBV29-1	TRBJ2-2	.	.	TGCAGCGTTGTAGTCCGGACGGAGCTGTTTTTT	CSVVVRTELFF